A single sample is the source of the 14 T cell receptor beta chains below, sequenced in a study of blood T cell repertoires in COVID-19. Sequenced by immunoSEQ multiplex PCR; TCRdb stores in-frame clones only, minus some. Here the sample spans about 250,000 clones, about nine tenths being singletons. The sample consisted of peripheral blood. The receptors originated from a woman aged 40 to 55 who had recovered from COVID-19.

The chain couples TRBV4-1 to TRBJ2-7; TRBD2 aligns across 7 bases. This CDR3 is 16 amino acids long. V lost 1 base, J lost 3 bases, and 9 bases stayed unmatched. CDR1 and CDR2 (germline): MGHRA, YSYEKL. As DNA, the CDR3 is TGCGCCAGCAGCCAAGGGACGGGGGGTTTTAGCTACGAGCAGTACTTC. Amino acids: CASSQGTGGFSYEQYF.

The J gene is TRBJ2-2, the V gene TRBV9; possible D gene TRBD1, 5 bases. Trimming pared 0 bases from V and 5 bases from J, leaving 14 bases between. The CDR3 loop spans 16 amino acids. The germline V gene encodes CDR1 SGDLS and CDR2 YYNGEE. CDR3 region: CASSVDRPPRTGELFF. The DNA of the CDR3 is TGTGCCAGCAGCGTAGACAGGCCCCCGCGTACCGGGGAGCTGTTTTTT.

CDR3 DNA: TGTGCCAGCAGCTTAGCGGGCACTCAGCCCCAGCATTTT. Residues: CASSLAGTQPQHF. V usage is TRBV7-9 and J usage is TRBJ1-5; D uncertain. CDR3 size: 13 residues. V lost 0 bases to trimming and J lost 6 bases, with 6 bases between them. Looked up from germline, CDR1 is SEHNR and CDR2 is FQNEAQ (reference sequence).

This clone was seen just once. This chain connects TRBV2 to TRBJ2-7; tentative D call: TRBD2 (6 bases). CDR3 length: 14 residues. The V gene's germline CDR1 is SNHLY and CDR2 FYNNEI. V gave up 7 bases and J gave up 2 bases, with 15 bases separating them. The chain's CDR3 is CASNVGRGAYEQYF. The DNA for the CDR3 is TGTGCCAGCAATGTAGGGCGGGGAGCCTACGAGCAGTACTTC.

Here the CDR3 DNA reads TGTGCCAGCAGTCGATCGGGACAGCAATATGGCTACACCTTC. Encoded protein: CASSRSGQQYGYTF. This chain uses TRBV11-2 with TRBJ1-2; 7 nucleotides match TRBD1. From germline, CDR1 is SGHAT and CDR2 FQNNGV. The CDR3 consists of 14 residues. V shed 6 bases and J 5 bases; nucleotides not matched to a gene: 9. Variable domain in full (rest from reference TRBV11-2 and TRBJ1-2): EAGVAQSPRYKIIEKRQSVAFWCNPISGHATLYWYQQILGQGPKLLIQFQNNGVVDDSQLPKDRFSAERLKGVDSTLKIQPAKLEDSAVYLCASSRSGQQYGYTFGSGTRLTVV.

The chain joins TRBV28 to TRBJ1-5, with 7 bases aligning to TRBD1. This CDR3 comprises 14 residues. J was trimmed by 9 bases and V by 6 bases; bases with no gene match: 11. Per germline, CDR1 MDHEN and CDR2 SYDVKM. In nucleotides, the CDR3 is TGTGCCAGCAGCTCCGGACAGGACCAGTGGCCCCAGCATTTT. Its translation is CASSSGQDQWPQHF. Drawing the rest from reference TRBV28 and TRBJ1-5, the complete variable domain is DVKVTQSSRYLVKRTGEKVFLECVQDMDHENMFWYRQDPGLGLRLIYFSYDVKMKEKGDIPEGYSVSREKKERFSLILESASTNQTSMYLCASSSGQDQWPQHFGDGTRLSIL.

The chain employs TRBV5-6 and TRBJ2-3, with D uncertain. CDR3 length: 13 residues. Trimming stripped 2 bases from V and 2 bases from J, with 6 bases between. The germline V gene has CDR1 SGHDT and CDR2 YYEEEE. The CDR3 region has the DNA TGTGCCAGCAGCTTCAAATTCACAGATACGCAGTATTTT. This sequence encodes CASSFKFTDTQYF.

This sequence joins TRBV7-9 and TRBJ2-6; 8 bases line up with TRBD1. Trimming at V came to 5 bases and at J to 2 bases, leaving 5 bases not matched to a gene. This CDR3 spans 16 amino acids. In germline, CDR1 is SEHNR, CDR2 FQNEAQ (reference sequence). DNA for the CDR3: TGTGCCAGCAGCCCCCCAGGGGGCGCTGGGGCCAACGTCCTGACTTTC. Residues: CASSPPGGAGANVLTF.

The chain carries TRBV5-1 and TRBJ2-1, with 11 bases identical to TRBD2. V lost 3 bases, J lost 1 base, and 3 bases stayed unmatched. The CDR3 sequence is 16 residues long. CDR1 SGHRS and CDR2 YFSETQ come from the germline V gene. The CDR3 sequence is CASSSSSGRSYNEQFF. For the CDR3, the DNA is TGCGCCAGCAGCTCTTCTAGCGGGAGGTCCTACAATGAGCAGTTCTTC. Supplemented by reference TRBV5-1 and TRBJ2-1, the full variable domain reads KAGVTQTPRYLIKTRGQQVTLSCSPISGHRSVSWYQQTPGQGLQFLFEYFSETQRNKGNFPGRFSGRQFSNSRSEMNVSTLELGDSALYLCASSSSSGRSYNEQFFGPGTRLTVL.

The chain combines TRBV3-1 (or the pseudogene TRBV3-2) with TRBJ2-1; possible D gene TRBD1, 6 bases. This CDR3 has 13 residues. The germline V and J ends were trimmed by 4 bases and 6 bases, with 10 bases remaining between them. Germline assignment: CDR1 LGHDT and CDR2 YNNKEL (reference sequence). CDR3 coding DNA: TGTGCCAGCAGCCGCGCAGGGGTCAATGAGCAGTTCTTC. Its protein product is CASSRAGVNEQFF.

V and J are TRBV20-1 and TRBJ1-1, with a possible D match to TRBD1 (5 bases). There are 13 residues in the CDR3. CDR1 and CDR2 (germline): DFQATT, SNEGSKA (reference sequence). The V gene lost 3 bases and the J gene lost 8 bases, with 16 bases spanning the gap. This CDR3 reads CSASSGMGEEAFF. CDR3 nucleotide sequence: TGCAGTGCTAGTAGCGGGATGGGGGAGGAAGCTTTCTTT.

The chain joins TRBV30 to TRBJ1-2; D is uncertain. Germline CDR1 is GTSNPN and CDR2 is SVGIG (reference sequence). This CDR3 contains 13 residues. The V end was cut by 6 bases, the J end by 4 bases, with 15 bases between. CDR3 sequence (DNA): TGTGCCTGCCTAACCGGGGTTAGCTATGGCTACACCTTC. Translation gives CACLTGVSYGYTF. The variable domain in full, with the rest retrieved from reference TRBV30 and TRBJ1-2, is SQTIHQWPATLVQPVGSPLSLECTVEGTSNPNLYWYRQAAGRGLQLLFYSVGIGQISSEVPQNLSASRPQDRQFILSSKKLLLSDSGFYLCACLTGVSYGYTFGSGTRLTVV.

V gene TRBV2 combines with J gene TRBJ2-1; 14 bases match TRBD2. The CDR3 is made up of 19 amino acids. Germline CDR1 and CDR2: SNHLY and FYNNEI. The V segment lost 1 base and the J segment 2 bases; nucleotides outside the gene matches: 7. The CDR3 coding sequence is TGTGCCAGCAGTGAAGAGGGACTAGCGGGGGTCGGGGCCTACAATGAGCAGTTCTTC. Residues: CASSEEGLAGVGAYNEQFF.

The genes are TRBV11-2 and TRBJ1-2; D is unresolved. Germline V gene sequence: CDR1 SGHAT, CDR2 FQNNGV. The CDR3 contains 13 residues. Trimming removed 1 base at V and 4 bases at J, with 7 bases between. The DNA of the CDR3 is TGTGCCAGCAGCTTAGCGGCAGGCTATGGCTACACCTTC. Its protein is CASSLAAGYGYTF. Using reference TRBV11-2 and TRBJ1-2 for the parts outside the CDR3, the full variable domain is EAGVAQSPRYKIIEKRQSVAFWCNPISGHATLYWYQQILGQGPKLLIQFQNNGVVDDSQLPKDRFSAERLKGVDSTLKIQPAKLEDSAVYLCASSLAAGYGYTFGSGTRLTVV.